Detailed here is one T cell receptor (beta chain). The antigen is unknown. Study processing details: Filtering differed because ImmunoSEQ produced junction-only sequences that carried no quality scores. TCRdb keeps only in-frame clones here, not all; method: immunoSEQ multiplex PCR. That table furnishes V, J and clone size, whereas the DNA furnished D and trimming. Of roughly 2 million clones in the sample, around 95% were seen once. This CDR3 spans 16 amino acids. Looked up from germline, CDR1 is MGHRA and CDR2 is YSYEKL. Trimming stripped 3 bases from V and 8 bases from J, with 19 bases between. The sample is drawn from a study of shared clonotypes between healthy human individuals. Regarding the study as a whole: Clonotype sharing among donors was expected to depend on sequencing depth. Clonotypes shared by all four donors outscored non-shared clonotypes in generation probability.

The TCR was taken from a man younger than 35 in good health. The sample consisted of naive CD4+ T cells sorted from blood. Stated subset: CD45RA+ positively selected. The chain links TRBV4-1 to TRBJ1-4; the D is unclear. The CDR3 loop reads CASSQPWPMEEEKLFF. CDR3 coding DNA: TGCGCCAGCAGCCAGCCATGGCCGATGGAGGAGGAAAAACTGTTTTTT.